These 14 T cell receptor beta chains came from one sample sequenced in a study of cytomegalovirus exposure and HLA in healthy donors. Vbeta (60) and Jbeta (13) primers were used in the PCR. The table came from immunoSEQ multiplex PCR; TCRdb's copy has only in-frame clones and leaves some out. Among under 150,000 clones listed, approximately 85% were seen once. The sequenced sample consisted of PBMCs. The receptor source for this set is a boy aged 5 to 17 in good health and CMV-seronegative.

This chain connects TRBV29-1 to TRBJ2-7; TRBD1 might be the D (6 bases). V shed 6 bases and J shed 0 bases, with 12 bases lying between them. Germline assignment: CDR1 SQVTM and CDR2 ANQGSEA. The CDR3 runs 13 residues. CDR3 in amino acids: CSVTDRSSYEQYF. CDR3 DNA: TGCAGCGTGACCGACAGGAGCTCCTACGAGCAGTACTTC.

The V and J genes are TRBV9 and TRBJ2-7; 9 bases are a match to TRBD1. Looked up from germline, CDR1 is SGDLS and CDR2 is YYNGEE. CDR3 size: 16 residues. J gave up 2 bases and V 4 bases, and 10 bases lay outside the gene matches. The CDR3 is CASSPYSGTGTYEQYF. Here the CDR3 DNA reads TGTGCCAGCAGCCCATACTCCGGGACAGGGACCTACGAGCAGTACTTC. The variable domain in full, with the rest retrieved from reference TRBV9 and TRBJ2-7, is DSGVTQTPKHLITATGQRVTLRCSPRSGDLSVYWYQQSLDQGLQFLIQYYNGEERAKGNILERFSAQQFPDLHSELNLSSLELGDSALYFCASSPYSGTGTYEQYFGPGTRLTVT.

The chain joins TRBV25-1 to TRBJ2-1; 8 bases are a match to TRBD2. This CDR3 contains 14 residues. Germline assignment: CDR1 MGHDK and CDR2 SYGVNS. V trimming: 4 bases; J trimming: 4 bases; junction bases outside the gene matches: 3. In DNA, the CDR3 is TGTGCCAGCAGTGGGGAGCGGGAGTACAATGAGCAGTTCTTC. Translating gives CASSGEREYNEQFF.

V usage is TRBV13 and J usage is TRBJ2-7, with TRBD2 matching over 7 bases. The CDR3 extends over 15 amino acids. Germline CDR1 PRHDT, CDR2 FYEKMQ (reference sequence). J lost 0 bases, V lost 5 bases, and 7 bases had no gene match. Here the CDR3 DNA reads TGTGCCAGCAGCCTAGATGGGGGGGGCTCCTACGAGCAGTACTTC. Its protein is CASSLDGGGSYEQYF.

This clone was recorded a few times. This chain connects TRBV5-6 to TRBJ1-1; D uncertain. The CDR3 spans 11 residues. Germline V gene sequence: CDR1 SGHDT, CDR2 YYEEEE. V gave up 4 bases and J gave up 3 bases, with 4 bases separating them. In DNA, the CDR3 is TGTGCCAGCAGCCGGGACACTGAAGCTTTCTTT. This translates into CASSRDTEAFF.

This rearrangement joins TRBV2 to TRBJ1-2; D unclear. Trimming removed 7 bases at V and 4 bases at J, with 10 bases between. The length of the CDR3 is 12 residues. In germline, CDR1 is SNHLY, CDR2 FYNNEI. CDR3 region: CASTGSPYGYTF. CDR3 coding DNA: TGTGCCAGCACTGGTAGTCCCTATGGCTACACCTTC.

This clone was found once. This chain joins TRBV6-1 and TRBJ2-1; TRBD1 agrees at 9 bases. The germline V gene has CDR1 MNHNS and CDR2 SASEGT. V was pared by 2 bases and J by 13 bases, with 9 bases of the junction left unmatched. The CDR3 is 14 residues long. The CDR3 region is CASSELSDRGDQFF. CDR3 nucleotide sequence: TGTGCCAGCAGTGAACTATCTGACAGGGGGGATCAGTTCTTC.

Here the CDR3 DNA reads TGTGCCAGCAGCCATCACACAGGCTACAATGAGCAGTTCTTC. Translated: CASSHHTGYNEQFF. This chain uses TRBV11-2 with TRBJ2-1; a weak D match, TRBD1 (5 bases). This CDR3 has 14 amino acids. In germline, CDR1 is SGHAT, CDR2 FQNNGV. The V end was cut by 5 bases, the J end by 3 bases, with 11 bases between.

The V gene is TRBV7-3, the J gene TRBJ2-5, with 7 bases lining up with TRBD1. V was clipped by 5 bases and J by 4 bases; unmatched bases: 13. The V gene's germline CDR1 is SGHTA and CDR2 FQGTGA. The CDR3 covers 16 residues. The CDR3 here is CASSPGSTGALETQYF. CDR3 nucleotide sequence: TGTGCCAGCAGCCCCGGCTCCACAGGGGCCCTAGAGACCCAGTACTTC.

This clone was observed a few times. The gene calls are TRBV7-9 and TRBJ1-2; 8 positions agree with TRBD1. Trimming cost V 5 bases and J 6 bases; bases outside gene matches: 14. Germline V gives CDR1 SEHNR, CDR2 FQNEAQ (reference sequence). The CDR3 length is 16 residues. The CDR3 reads CASSLSTRTGRDGYTF. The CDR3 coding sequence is TGTGCCAGCAGCCTCAGTACAAGGACAGGGAGGGATGGCTACACCTTC.

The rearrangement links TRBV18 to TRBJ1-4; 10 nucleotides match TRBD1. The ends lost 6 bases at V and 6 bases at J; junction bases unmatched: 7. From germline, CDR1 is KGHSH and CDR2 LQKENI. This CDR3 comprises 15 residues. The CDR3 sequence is CASSPRQGADEKLFF. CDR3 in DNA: TGTGCCAGCTCGCCTAGACAGGGGGCGGATGAAAAACTGTTTTTT.

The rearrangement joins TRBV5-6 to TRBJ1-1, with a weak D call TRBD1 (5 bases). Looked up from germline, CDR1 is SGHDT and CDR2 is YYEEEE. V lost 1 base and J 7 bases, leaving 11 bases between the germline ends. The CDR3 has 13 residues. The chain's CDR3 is CASSLKGFGEAFF. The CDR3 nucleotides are TGTGCCAGCAGCTTGAAGGGGTTCGGTGAAGCTTTCTTT.

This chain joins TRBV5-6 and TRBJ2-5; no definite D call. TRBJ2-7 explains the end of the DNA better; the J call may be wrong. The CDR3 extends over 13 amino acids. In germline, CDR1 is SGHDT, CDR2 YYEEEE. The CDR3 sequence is CASSSPSGVEQYF. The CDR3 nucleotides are TGTGCCAGCAGCTCCCCCTCGGGTGTCGAGCAGTACTTC.

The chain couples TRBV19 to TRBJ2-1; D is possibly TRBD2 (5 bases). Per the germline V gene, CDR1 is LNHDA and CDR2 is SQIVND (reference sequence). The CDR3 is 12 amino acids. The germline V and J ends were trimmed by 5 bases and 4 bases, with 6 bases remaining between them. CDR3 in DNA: TGTGCCAGTAGTCGGGGATACAATGAGCAGTTCTTC. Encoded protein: CASSRGYNEQFF.